This TCR beta chain appears in the sequencing data of a study of shared clonotypes between healthy human individuals. The CDR3 has 17 amino acids. The trim removed 4 bases at V and 8 bases at J, leaving 17 bases unmatched. CDR1 is SGHRS and CDR2 is YFSETQ in the germline V gene. Sorted-subset replicate PCRs used approximately 180 ng of genomic DNA. This amount corresponded to 30,000 to 35,000 T cell genomes. The data were produced by immunoSEQ multiplex PCR, yet TCRdb's version contains in-frame clones alone and is incomplete. The table lists 950,000 to 1,300,000 clones, around 76% of them singletons, with 1.2% to 1.5% in the top ten.

The receptor's source is a man between 18 and 29 years old in good health. The genes are TRBV5-1 and TRBJ2-1; 8 positions match TRBD1. Material: memory CD4+ T cells sorted from blood. Specified subset: CD45RA-negative fraction. The CDR3 region has the DNA TGCGCCAGCAGCCGAGGGGACAGGACACGGCAGAAGGATGAGCAGTTCTTC. Translating gives CASSRGDRTRQKDEQFF.